Below, 19 T cell receptor beta chains from the same sample are listed, as sequenced in a study of blood T cell repertoires in COVID-19. TCRdb's table, derived via immunoSEQ multiplex PCR, lists solely in-frame clones and lacks some. The sample carries more than 100,000 clones, around four fifths recorded once. Sequencing input: peripheral blood. Source of these receptors: a man between 60 and 75 years old with active or convalescent COVID-19.

This clone was detected a few times. The chain links TRBV10-3 to TRBJ1-5; D not certain. V gave up 2 bases and J gave up 3 bases, with 8 bases separating them. This CDR3 is 14 amino acids long. The germline V gene has CDR1 ENHRY and CDR2 SYGVKD. The CDR3 region has the DNA TGTGCCATCAGTGAGGGGAGGGTCAATCAGCCCCAGCATTTT. Its translation is CAISEGRVNQPQHF.

The chain employs TRBV15 and TRBJ2-5, with 9 bases identical to TRBD2. The trim removed 5 bases at V and 3 bases at J, leaving 10 bases unmatched. This CDR3 has 16 residues. CDR1 is LNHNV, CDR2 YYDKDF, per germline (reference sequence). For the CDR3, the DNA is TGTGCCACCAGCTTGGGCGGGAGGGCTTCTGAAGAGACCCAGTACTTC. This sequence encodes CATSLGGRASEETQYF.

The J gene is TRBJ2-5, the V gene TRBV20-1, with D unclear. The CDR3 is 11 residues long. Trimming removed 3 bases from V and 4 bases from J, with 6 bases in between. Per the germline V gene, CDR1 is DFQATT and CDR2 is SNEGSKA (reference sequence). CDR3 sequence reads: CSARVVETQYF. The CDR3 DNA sequence: TGCAGTGCTAGGGTAGTAGAGACCCAGTACTTC.

Remarks on this clone: Different DNA sequences within this sample yield the same CDR3. This chain uses TRBV6-5 with TRBJ1-1, with a possible D match to TRBD1 (5 bases). The CDR3 is 12 residues long. CDR1 is MNHEY, CDR2 SVGAGI, per germline. Between the trimmed V and J ends, which lost 2 bases and 5 bases, there was a span of 6 bases. The DNA for the CDR3 is TGTGCCAGCAGTTACGGGGGGACTGAAGCTTTCTTT. Translated: CASSYGGTEAFF.

This clone has at least ten counts. V and J are TRBV5-1 and TRBJ2-1, with unresolved D. CDR3 size: 15 residues. V was shortened by 0 bases and J by 7 bases, with 14 bases between the two germline ends. The V gene's germline CDR1 is SGHRS and CDR2 YFSETQ. CDR3 nucleotide sequence: TGCGCCAGCAGCTTGGCGTTGGGCACCCTAAATGAGCAGTTCTTC. The encoded protein is CASSLALGTLNEQFF. Full variable domain (outside the CDR3, taken from reference TRBV5-1 and TRBJ2-1): KAGVTQTPRYLIKTRGQQVTLSCSPISGHRSVSWYQQTPGQGLQFLFEYFSETQRNKGNFPGRFSGRQFSNSRSEMNVSTLELGDSALYLCASSLALGTLNEQFFGPGTRLTVL.

The chain carries TRBV4-3 and TRBJ1-4; D ambiguous. This CDR3 has 15 amino acids. The V gene lost 4 bases and the J gene lost 1 base, with 10 bases spanning the gap. CDR1 LGHNA and CDR2 YSLEER come from the germline V gene. CDR3 in DNA: TGCGCCAGCAGCCGCCGCGGGAGAACTAATGAAAAACTGTTTTTT. Translation gives CASSRRGRTNEKLFF.

The J gene is TRBJ1-5, the V gene TRBV15; tentative D call: TRBD1 (6 bases). CDR3 length equals 15 residues. Germline V lookup: CDR1 LNHNV, CDR2 YYDKDF (reference sequence). Trimming left V 2 bases short and J 3 bases short, with 11 bases between. The CDR3 protein is CATSRSGQDNQPQHF. CDR3 DNA: TGTGCCACCAGCAGATCGGGACAAGACAATCAGCCCCAGCATTTT.

This clone was recorded once. The chain's CDR3 is CASSSSLTDTQYF. The CDR3 DNA sequence: TGTGCCAGCAGTTCTTCACTCACAGATACGCAGTATTTT. V and J are TRBV7-9 and TRBJ2-3; no reliable D call. Per germline, CDR1 SEHNR and CDR2 FQNEAQ (reference sequence). This CDR3 region has 13 residues. Deletions cut 6 bases from V and 2 bases from J, with 9 bases between.

The J gene is TRBJ2-4, the V gene TRBV5-1, with 7 positions matching TRBD1. Germline assignment: CDR1 SGHRS and CDR2 YFSETQ. The V and J ends lost 2 bases and 8 bases, in that order; junction bases with no gene match: 7. This CDR3 has 14 residues. The CDR3 loop reads CASSLTGVGHIQYF. Written as DNA, the CDR3 is TGCGCCAGCAGCTTAACAGGGGTGGGTCACATTCAGTACTTC.

The sample holds one count of this clone. Here the CDR3 reads CASSMGAARGTEAFF. CDR3 bases: TGTGCCAGTAGTATGGGGGCCGCCAGAGGGACTGAAGCTTTCTTT. This rearrangement joins TRBV19 to TRBJ1-1, with a tentative D call TRBD1 (6 bases). The V end was cut by 3 bases, the J end by 5 bases, with 16 bases between. The germline V gene has CDR1 LNHDA and CDR2 SQIVND (reference sequence). The CDR3 is 15 amino acids.

The V gene is TRBV6-5, the J gene TRBJ1-5, with TRBD1 matching 10 bases. Trimming at V came to 4 bases and at J to 10 bases, leaving 7 bases not matched to a gene. Germline CDR1 MNHEY, CDR2 SVGAGI. The CDR3 runs 14 residues. CDR3 in amino acids: CASSSGTGATPQHF. The CDR3 coding sequence is TGTGCCAGCAGTTCAGGGACAGGGGCAACTCCCCAGCATTTT.

This clone was seen only a few times. The chain has TRBV27 and TRBJ2-1; D might be TRBD2 (5 bases). Germline values: CDR1 MNHEY, CDR2 SMNVEV (reference sequence). CDR3 length: 14 residues. V was shortened by 7 bases and J by 3 bases, with 13 bases between the two germline ends. CDR3 sequence: CASKRENGYNEQFF. The CDR3 coding sequence is TGTGCCAGCAAGAGGGAGAACGGCTACAATGAGCAGTTCTTC.

There are a few counts of this clone. The rearrangement links TRBV5-4 to TRBJ2-1; tentatively, D is TRBD1 (6 bases). V lost 3 bases and J lost 0, with 10 bases in between. Germline V gene sequence: CDR1 SGHNT, CDR2 YYREEE (reference sequence). There are 15 residues in the CDR3. The CDR3 loop is CASSWDTPSYNEQFF. CDR3 DNA: TGTGCCAGCAGCTGGGACACCCCCTCCTACAATGAGCAGTTCTTC.

This chain connects TRBV19 to TRBJ2-7; 9 nucleotides line up with TRBD1. J was trimmed by 4 bases and V by 4 bases; bases with no gene match: 8. Germline-derived CDR1 and CDR2 are LNHDA and SQIVND (reference sequence). This CDR3 comprises 15 residues. For the CDR3, the DNA is TGTGCCAGTAGTACTAGAGACAGGGGGATTTACGAGCAGTACTTC. Its translation: CASSTRDRGIYEQYF. Supplemented by reference TRBV19 and TRBJ2-7, the full variable domain reads DGGITQSPKYLFRKEGQNVTLSCEQNLNHDAMYWYRQDPGQGLRLIYYSQIVNDFQKGDIAEGYSVSREKKESFPLTVTSAQKNPTAFYLCASSTRDRGIYEQYFGPGTRLTVT.

The chain combines TRBV5-4 with TRBJ1-1; D uncertain. V lost 0 bases and J 5 bases, leaving 11 bases between the germline ends. This CDR3 has 14 residues. Germline lookup yields CDR1 SGHNT and CDR2 YYREEE (reference sequence). The CDR3 here is CASSLDSGGTEAFF. CDR3 coding DNA: TGTGCCAGCAGCTTGGACAGCGGAGGGACTGAAGCTTTCTTT. Complete variable domain (other parts from reference TRBV5-4 and TRBJ1-1): ETGVTQSPTHLIKTRGQQVTLRCSSQSGHNTVSWYQQALGQGPQFIFQYYREEENGRGNFPPRFSGLQFPNYSSELNVNALELDDSALYLCASSLDSGGTEAFFGQGTRLTVV.

The rearrangement uses TRBV5-1 and TRBJ1-4, with a tentative D call TRBD1 (6 bases). In germline, CDR1 is SGHRS, CDR2 YFSETQ. The CDR3 contains 15 residues. V lost 4 bases, J lost 8 bases, and 18 bases lay in between. CDR3 region: CASSQRTEGSEKLFF. DNA of the CDR3: TGCGCCAGCAGCCAAAGGACAGAAGGCAGCGAAAAACTGTTTTTT. The variable domain in full, with the rest retrieved from reference TRBV5-1 and TRBJ1-4, is KAGVTQTPRYLIKTRGQQVTLSCSPISGHRSVSWYQQTPGQGLQFLFEYFSETQRNKGNFPGRFSGRQFSNSRSEMNVSTLELGDSALYLCASSQRTEGSEKLFFGSGTQLSVL.

This clone was detected only a few times. The chain combines TRBV19 with TRBJ1-2; D remains ambiguous. Germline loops: CDR1 LNHDA, CDR2 SQIVND (reference sequence). Deletions cut 7 bases from V and 4 bases from J, with 19 bases between. This CDR3 spans 15 amino acids. The CDR3 DNA sequence: TGTGCCAGTACCCACCCCCGGGCGGGTTCCTATGGCTACACCTTC. This sequence encodes CASTHPRAGSYGYTF. Complete variable domain (other parts from reference TRBV19 and TRBJ1-2): DGGITQSPKYLFRKEGQNVTLSCEQNLNHDAMYWYRQDPGQGLRLIYYSQIVNDFQKGDIAEGYSVSREKKESFPLTVTSAQKNPTAFYLCASTHPRAGSYGYTFGSGTRLTVV.

This clone was picked up a small number of times. The chain has TRBV19 and TRBJ2-3; 8 nucleotides align to TRBD1. CDR3 size: 14 residues. Per germline, CDR1 LNHDA and CDR2 SQIVND (reference sequence). Trimming removed 8 bases from V and 3 bases from J; junction bases left unmatched: 7. In DNA, the CDR3 is TGTGCCAGTCGTGGGACAGGCACGACAGATACGCAGTATTTT. This gives the protein CASRGTGTTDTQYF.

The chain combines TRBV11-2 with TRBJ1-5; 8 nucleotides agree with TRBD1. Unmatched junction bases numbered 4, after V lost 6 bases and J lost 6 bases. Per germline, CDR1 SGHAT and CDR2 FQNNGV. The CDR3 extends over 13 amino acids. The CDR3: CASSQTGVQPQHF. The CDR3 nucleotides are TGTGCCAGCAGTCAGACAGGGGTTCAGCCCCAGCATTTT.